This T cell receptor (beta chain) was observed in a study of CD8 T cells in Susac syndrome. Per the germline V gene, CDR1 is PRHDT and CDR2 is FYEKMQ (reference sequence). The CDR3 is 12 amino acids. V was pared by 7 bases and J by 5 bases, with 11 bases between. Blood CD8+ and CD4+ T cells underwent high-throughput TCR beta sequencing. TEMRA cells were FACS-enriched and CD8+ and CD4+ T cells negatively isolated. Reverse transcription of roughly 0.5 to 1 ug RNA used random hexamers. Amplification of TCR beta CDR3 used immunoSEQ multiplex PCR across 54 Vbeta and 13 Jbeta. A single record per CDR3 protein comes from TCRdb applying MiXCR to the immunoSEQ multiplex PCR reads. This table has fewer than 150,000 distinct CDR3 sequences, 94% appearing once.

V and J are TRBV13 and TRBJ1-1; D is possibly TRBD1 (5 bases). The TCR sequence derives from a human donor in good health. Sequencing was done on a sample of CD8+ T cells from PBMCs. DNA of the CDR3: TGTGCCAGCACCCGAGGGGTAACTGAAGCTTTCTTT. This translates into CASTRGVTEAFF.